The 5 T cell receptor beta chains in this list originate from one sample, sequenced in a study of HIV-infected children after antiretroviral therapy interruption. Treatment in this sample: PENTA 11 planned treatment interruption arm or continuous ART arm. The TCR library was built from RNA with a 3' RACE protocol and unique molecular identifiers. Using its own MiXCR run on the 3' RACE reads, TCRdb lists one record per CDR3 protein. The table includes about 89,000 distinct CDR3 sequences, roughly 6.4% detected once. The starting material was CD45RA+ CD4+ T cells from PBMCs, pooled from several time points, obtained from a donor given antiretroviral therapy, either interrupted or continuous. Subset reported: naive CD4+ CD45RA+ CD45RO- T cells. These receptor sequences come from a pool of human donors with HIV.

This clonotype showed up many times. The chain employs TRBV14 and TRBJ2-3; D might be TRBD1 or TRBD2, each matching 5 bases. This CDR3 comprises 16 residues. The germline V gene encodes CDR1 SGHDN and CDR2 FVKESK. V lost 0 bases and J lost 4, with 14 bases in between. CDR3 protein: CASSQDPWGGSDTQYF. The DNA of the CDR3 is TGTGCCAGCAGCCAAGATCCGTGGGGCGGGTCAGATACGCAGTATTTT.

This clonotype has at least ten counts. The rearrangement uses TRBV19 and TRBJ2-3; D gene uncertain. V gave up 1 base and J gave up 7 bases, with 12 bases separating them. This CDR3 has 14 residues. In germline, CDR1 is LNHDA, CDR2 SQIVND (reference sequence). The CDR3 nucleotides are TGTGCCAGTAGTATAGGTCGGGCTTGGCATACGCAGTATTTT. It specifies CASSIGRAWHTQYF.

This clonotype has more than one count but fewer than ten. The chain employs TRBV11-2 and TRBJ2-7; 9 bases fit TRBD1. The V gene's germline CDR1 is SGHAT and CDR2 FQNNGV. The CDR3 consists of 15 residues. The V and J ends lost 5 bases and 0 bases, in that order; junction bases with no gene match: 5. The CDR3 region has the DNA TGTGCCAGCAGCGACACAGGGGGCGCCTCCTACGAGCAGTACTTC. Protein: CASSDTGGASYEQYF.

This clonotype came up many times. The CDR3 reads CASSPRIGNTIYF. In DNA, the CDR3 is TGTGCCAGCAGTCCCAGGATCGGAAACACCATATATTTT. This rearrangement joins TRBV27 to TRBJ1-3; D unclear. The CDR3 spans 13 residues. The ends were cut back, 5 bases at V and 4 bases at J, with 9 bases in the middle. CDR1 MNHEY and CDR2 SMNVEV come from the germline V gene (reference sequence).

This clonotype was detected many times. The chain employs TRBV5-1 and TRBJ2-6, with TRBD1 as a possible D gene (6 bases). CDR1 is SGHRS and CDR2 is YFSETQ in the germline V gene. This CDR3 region has 16 residues. Trimming took off 3 bases at V and 2 bases at J, with 12 bases between the two ends. CDR3 in DNA: TGCGCCAGCAGCTACTTACAGGGTACTGGGGCCAACGTCCTGACTTTC. Translation gives CASSYLQGTGANVLTF.